A single T cell receptor (beta chain) is shown here with its context. The method was immunoSEQ multiplex PCR; TCRdb's version includes in-frame clones alone and lacks a portion of them. This table holds 85,000 to 130,000 clones, roughly 82% found once. The data originate from a study of blood T cell repertoires in COVID-19. At the level of the study: The samples span acute and convalescent COVID-19 from the United States, Italy and Spain.

CDR3 length: 13 amino acids. Per the germline V gene, CDR1 is MNHEY and CDR2 is SMNVEV (reference sequence). The V gene end was trimmed by 5 bases and the J gene end by 8 bases; junction bases not matched to a gene: 6. The sample taken for sequencing was peripheral blood. This TCR was sampled from a man between 60 and 75 years old with acute or convalescent COVID-19. The chain employs TRBV27 and TRBJ1-1; 9 bases align to TRBD1. This CDR3 is CASSPHTGGEAFF. The DNA of the CDR3 is TGTGCCAGCAGTCCTCATACAGGGGGCGAAGCTTTCTTT.